This entry concerns a single TCR beta chain. This entry comes from a study of blood T cell repertoires in COVID-19. TCRdb keeps only in-frame clones here, not all; method: immunoSEQ multiplex PCR. The profile shows 300,000 or so clones, approximately 86% of them singletons. Sequences were obtained from PBMCs or T cells enriched from blood (not recorded which). The sequence was obtained from a woman between 40 and 50 years old with acute COVID-19.

The CDR3 DNA reads TGTGCCAGCAGGCCTGGAAGGGGTGCGGCATCCTACGAGCAGTACTTC. Amino acid sequence: CASRPGRGAASYEQYF. The chain recombines TRBV11-2 with TRBJ2-7, with a possible D match to TRBD1 (5 bases). The CDR3 sequence is 16 residues long. Trimming stripped 6 bases from V and 1 base from J, with 19 bases between. Germline V gene sequence: CDR1 SGHAT, CDR2 FQNNGV.